These 18 T cell receptor beta chains were sequenced from one sample in a study of blood T cell repertoires in COVID-19. Profiling relied on immunoSEQ multiplex PCR, and the TCRdb table lists in-frame clones only, not all of them. The profile shows under 200,000 clones, roughly 84% of them singletons. Material: peripheral blood. The receptors were gathered from a woman aged 45-65 years with COVID-19, enrolled during active disease.

The chain combines TRBV30 with TRBJ2-1; a possible D gene is TRBD2 (7 bases). There are 12 residues in the CDR3. V lost 3 bases and J lost 9, with 12 bases in between. CDR1 is GTSNPN, CDR2 SVGIG, per germline (reference sequence). In nucleotides, the CDR3 is TGTGCCTGGAGCGGGGGGCGGGGTGAGCAGTTCTTC. Protein sequence: CAWSGGRGEQFF.

The rearrangement uses TRBV7-9 and TRBJ2-2, with unresolved D. The CDR3 runs to 16 residues. Germline CDR1 reads SEHNR; CDR2 reads FQNEAQ (reference sequence). V shed 3 bases and J shed 5 bases, with 16 bases lying between them. CDR3 in amino acids: CASSLVAYPVTGELFF. The CDR3 region has the DNA TGTGCCAGCAGCTTGGTTGCCTACCCCGTTACCGGGGAGCTGTTTTTT. Using reference TRBV7-9 and TRBJ2-2 for the parts outside the CDR3, the full variable domain is DTGVSQNPRHKITKRGQNVTFRCDPISEHNRLYWYRQTLGQGPEFLTYFQNEAQLEKSRLLSDRFSAERPKGSFSTLEIQRTEQGDSAMYLCASSLVAYPVTGELFFGEGSRLTVL.

The chain combines TRBV2 with TRBJ1-2, with 8 bases lining up with TRBD1. With 5 bases clipped from V and 5 bases from J, the junction kept 13 bases outside the gene matches. This CDR3 region has 16 residues. Germline V gives CDR1 SNHLY, CDR2 FYNNEI. This CDR3 reads CASSPPYPTGEYGYTF. The CDR3 nucleotides read TGTGCCAGCAGTCCTCCCTACCCGACAGGGGAGTATGGCTACACCTTC.

V gene TRBV2 combines with J gene TRBJ2-7, with TRBD1 identical over 8 bases. The CDR3 has 17 residues. Germline V gene data show CDR1 as SNHLY and CDR2 as FYNNEI. Germline trimming cut 2 bases from V and 2 bases from J; bases unmatched to any gene: 11. CDR3 amino acids: CASSEPPGQAVTYEQYF. CDR3 nucleotide sequence: TGTGCCAGCAGTGAACCACCGGGACAGGCCGTTACCTACGAGCAGTACTTC.

The V call is TRBV5-4, the J call TRBJ1-1; D is unclear. This CDR3 is built from 15 residues. Germline CDR1 reads SGHNT; CDR2 reads YYREEE (reference sequence). V was pared by 0 bases and J by 0 bases, with 9 bases between. The CDR3 DNA is TGTGCCAGCAGCTTGGCCTTCGAGTTGAACACTGAAGCTTTCTTT. The encoded protein is CASSLAFELNTEAFF.

The chain combines TRBV19 with TRBJ2-3; D is perhaps TRBD1 (5 bases). CDR1 and CDR2 from the germline V gene are LNHDA and SQIVND (reference sequence). Trimming removed 3 bases at V and 5 bases at J, with 9 bases between. The CDR3 contains 13 residues. The CDR3 loop reads CASSIDRGDTQYF. The CDR3 DNA reads TGTGCCAGTAGTATTGATAGGGGAGATACGCAGTATTTT.

V and J are TRBV4-3 and TRBJ2-7, with D possibly being TRBD1 (6 bases). The CDR3 is made up of 14 amino acids. With 2 bases removed from V and 5 bases from J, the gap between germline ends came to 13 bases. CDR1 is LGHNA, CDR2 YSLEER, per germline. CDR3 in amino acids: CASSQLTGTNEQYF. CDR3 bases: TGCGCCAGCAGCCAACTAACCGGGACAAACGAGCAGTACTTC.

V usage is TRBV19 and J usage is TRBJ2-1; 10 positions agree with TRBD2. The junction had 11 bases not matched to a gene; V was cut back by 4 bases and J by 5 bases. This CDR3 has 17 residues. Per the germline V gene, CDR1 is LNHDA and CDR2 is SQIVND (reference sequence). For the CDR3, the DNA is TGTGCCAGTAGTACGGAAACCGGGACTAGCGTCCACAATGAGCAGTTCTTC. Protein sequence: CASSTETGTSVHNEQFF.

Remarks on this clone: The same CDR3 is also encoded by other DNA sequences in this sample. This chain uses TRBV30 with TRBJ2-5; tentative D call: TRBD2 (6 bases). This CDR3 is built from 12 residues. Germline-derived CDR1 and CDR2 are GTSNPN and SVGIG (reference sequence). The ends were cut back, 1 base at V and 5 bases at J, with 8 bases in the middle. CDR3 protein: CAWSGGGETQYF. The CDR3 DNA is TGTGCCTGGAGTGGTGGGGGGGAGACCCAGTACTTC.

This clone has just one count. This rearrangement joins TRBV19 to TRBJ2-1; TRBD1 agrees at 7 bases. The CDR3 sequence is 16 residues long. Germline CDR1 is LNHDA and CDR2 is SQIVND (reference sequence). V dropped 6 bases and J dropped 2; count of bases not matched to a gene: 10. The CDR3 nucleotides read TGTGCCAGTAGCCACTACAGGGGTGGGCCCTACAATGAGCAGTTCTTC. It yields the protein CASSHYRGGPYNEQFF.

This chain connects TRBV14 to TRBJ2-1; 15 nucleotides match TRBD2. This CDR3 is built from 17 residues. The germline V gene encodes CDR1 SGHDN and CDR2 FVKESK. V was pared by 8 bases and J by 4 bases, with 9 bases of the junction left unmatched. The CDR3 here is CASGGLAGGPRYNEQFF. DNA of the CDR3: TGTGCCAGCGGTGGACTAGCGGGGGGGCCTAGGTACAATGAGCAGTTCTTC. The full variable domain, completed using reference TRBV14 and TRBJ2-1, is EAGVTQFPSHSVIEKGQTVTLRCDPISGHDNLYWYRRVMGKEIKFLLHFVKESKQDESGMPNNRFLAERTGGTYSTLKVQPAELEDSGVYFCASGGLAGGPRYNEQFFGPGTRLTVL.

The table lists this clone with a few counts. V usage is TRBV9 and J usage is TRBJ2-7, with 9 bases that match TRBD1. CDR1 and CDR2 (germline): SGDLS, YYNGEE. This CDR3 has 16 amino acids. The V segment lost 2 bases and the J segment 0 bases; nucleotides outside the gene matches: 6. CDR3 amino acids: CASSVTQTGGSYEQYF. The CDR3 nucleotides are TGTGCCAGCAGCGTTACCCAGACAGGGGGCTCCTACGAGCAGTACTTC.

This chain links TRBV11-3 with TRBJ2-7; tentative D call: TRBD2 (6 bases). V shed 6 bases and J shed 5 bases, with 14 bases lying between them. CDR3 length: 13 residues. From germline, CDR1 is SGHNT and CDR2 YENEEA. The CDR3 nucleotides are TGTGCCAGCAGGGACCGGGGGAGAGACGAGCAGTACTTC. It encodes CASRDRGRDEQYF.

The V and J genes are TRBV6-5 and TRBJ1-4; no clear D. V lost 5 bases to trimming and J lost 3 bases, with 7 bases between them. Germline CDR1 is MNHEY and CDR2 is SVGAGI. The CDR3 totals 13 residues. The CDR3 region has the DNA TGTGCCAGCAGTAGAGCTTCTAATGAAAAACTGTTTTTT. Translated, it gives CASSRASNEKLFF.

The rearrangement links TRBV5-1 to TRBJ2-3; TRBD2 matches at 10 bases. The CDR3 length is 16 residues. The V and J ends lost 2 bases and 1 base, in that order; junction bases with no gene match: 4. Germline CDR1 is SGHRS and CDR2 is YFSETQ. CDR3 bases: TGCGCCAGCAGCTTCGGCAGCGGGGGGGGCACAGATACGCAGTATTTT. Protein product: CASSFGSGGGTDTQYF.

The chain recombines TRBV5-4 with TRBJ1-5; possible D gene TRBD1, 5 bases. CDR3 size: 14 residues. Trimming removed 0 bases from V and 4 bases from J, with 8 bases in between. Germline V gene data show CDR1 as SGHNT and CDR2 as YYREEE (reference sequence). The CDR3 reads CASSLGRENQPQHF. In DNA form, the CDR3 reads TGTGCCAGCAGCTTGGGCAGGGAAAATCAGCCCCAGCATTTT.

The rearrangement links TRBV11-2 to TRBJ1-5, with TRBD1 matching 10 bases. The V and J ends lost 3 bases and 2 bases, in that order; junction bases with no gene match: 4. The CDR3 length is 16 residues. Germline CDR1 SGHAT, CDR2 FQNNGV. CDR3 sequence reads: CASSLDGTGGNQPQHF. DNA of the CDR3: TGTGCCAGCAGCTTGGACGGGACAGGGGGCAATCAGCCCCAGCATTTT.

This clone was recorded once. CDR3 in amino acids: CASRGQGVNTEAFF. The CDR3 DNA reads TGTGCCAGCAGAGGACAGGGGGTGAACACTGAAGCTTTCTTT. The chain has TRBV2 and TRBJ1-1, with 10 bases identical to TRBD1. The CDR3 runs 14 residues. Germline V gene data show CDR1 as SNHLY and CDR2 as FYNNEI. With V trimmed by 6 bases and J by 0 bases, 1 base remained unmatched. Together with reference TRBV2 and TRBJ1-1, the CDR3 gives the full variable domain: EPEVTQTPSHQVTQMGQEVILRCVPISNHLYFYWYRQILGQKVEFLVSFYNNEISEKSEIFDDQFSVERPDGSNFTLKIRSTKLEDSAMYFCASRGQGVNTEAFFGQGTRLTVV.